This section outlines one T cell receptor beta chain sequence together with its context. CDR3 length: 19 amino acids. J was trimmed by 5 bases and V by 0 bases; bases with no gene match: 13. Germline V lookup: CDR1 SGDLS, CDR2 YYNGEE. Primers for the PCR totalled 60 Vbeta and 13 Jbeta. Assay used: immunoSEQ multiplex PCR; TCRdb lists only in-frame clones, some missing. The sample records tens of thousands of clones, roughly 77% being singletons. It was healthy bone marrow donors who served as donors. This donor lacks a recorded CMV serostatus. These data originate in a study of cytomegalovirus exposure and HLA in healthy donors.

V and J are TRBV9 and TRBJ2-1; 11 positions agree with TRBD2. The sequenced sample consisted of PBMCs. This clonotype was sampled from a human donor in good health. The CDR3 DNA reads as TGTGCCAGCAGCGTAGAATATAGCGGGGGGGTTATAGGTCACAATGAGCAGTTCTTC. Encoded protein: CASSVEYSGGVIGHNEQFF.